One T cell receptor beta chain is described in this entry. Its specificity is not known. V was clipped by 5 bases and J by 3 bases; unmatched bases: 9. The CDR3 extends over 15 amino acids. CDR1 is SGHTA, CDR2 FQGTGA, per germline. The data derive from a study of blood T cells in healthy people across ages. Study findings and constraints: More naive CD4+ cells and higher diversity marked long-lived donors relative to aged donors. Diversity estimates drawn from one million T cells were deemed underestimates.

The second PCR ran roughly 6 to 11 cycles with a sample-barcoded 5' primer and J-beta primers. Every single cDNA molecule received a tag from a template-switch adaptor with 12 random nucleotides. TCRdb ran MiXCR on the 5' RACE reads and lists one entry per CDR3 protein. The sample consists of hundreds of thousands of distinct CDR3 sequences, around 48% of them appearing once. The sequence was collected from a man aged 80 or over in good health. Sequencing was done on a sample of blood. The chain is built from TRBV7-3 and TRBJ1-1; 7 bases are a match to TRBD1. The CDR3 DNA follows: TGTGCCAGCAGCCCAAGACAGGGTATGGACACTGAAGCTTTCTTT. It is translated as CASSPRQGMDTEAFF.